Listed here are 7 T cell receptor beta chains from one sample, sequenced in a study of control samples from healthy donors and cancer patients. Profiling relied on immunoSEQ multiplex PCR, and the TCRdb table lists in-frame clones only, not all of them. The sample yields 150,000 or so clones, more than 85% seen once. The sequenced sample was blood. The receptor source for this set is a man between 18 and 35 years old in good health.

This chain links TRBV10-3 with TRBJ1-1; weak D call: TRBD1 (6 bases). CDR1 is ENHRY and CDR2 is SYGVKD in the germline V gene. This CDR3 has 15 residues. Trimming removed 0 bases at V and 1 base at J, with 9 bases between. This CDR3 is CAISESGRGNTEAFF. CDR3 DNA sequence: TGTGCCATCAGTGAGTCGGGCAGGGGGAACACTGAAGCTTTCTTT.

CDR3 in amino acids: CASSLAPSEQYF. The CDR3 coding sequence is TGTGCCAGCTCTCTAGCCCCCTCCGAGCAGTACTTC. The chain employs TRBV28 and TRBJ2-7; D possibly corresponds to TRBD2 (5 bases). Germline V gives CDR1 MDHEN, CDR2 SYDVKM. V was trimmed by 8 bases and J by 6 bases, leaving 14 bases between them. This CDR3 has 12 amino acids.

Remarks on this clone: The limits of the CDR3 on the DNA are not certain, so only TCRdb's listed CDR3 is given. The chain combines TRBV30 with TRBJ1-2. With termini counted, the CDR3 has 16 amino acids. Germline CDR1 GTSNPN, CDR2 SVGIG (reference sequence). CDR3 region: CAWSVSFGAGAYGYTF.

V is TRBV15 and J is TRBJ2-1, with 14 nucleotides matching TRBD2. The germline CDR1 and CDR2 sequences are LNHNV and YYDKDF (reference sequence). CDR3 length equals 18 residues. The V and J ends lost 3 bases and 6 bases, in that order; junction bases with no gene match: 10. CDR3 amino acids: CATSRGTSGRRGGNEQFF. In DNA, the CDR3 is TGTGCCACCAGCAGGGGGACTAGCGGGAGAAGAGGGGGCAATGAGCAGTTCTTC.

V and J are TRBV29-1 and TRBJ1-2; D unresolved. CDR1 and CDR2 (germline): SQVTM, ANQGSEA. This CDR3 is built from 11 residues. Trimming took 4 bases from V and 4 from J, leaving 7 bases between them. CDR3 coding DNA: TGCAGCGTTGCCGAGGGCTATGGCTACACCTTC. Translated, it gives CSVAEGYGYTF. The full variable domain, with the rest looked up from reference TRBV29-1 and TRBJ1-2, is SAVISQKPSRDICQRGTSLTIQCQVDSQVTMMFWYRQQPGQSLTLIATANQGSEATYESGFVIDKFPISRPNLTFSTLTVSNMSPEDSSIYLCSVAEGYGYTFGSGTRLTVV.

The V and J genes are TRBV7-9 and TRBJ2-7, with TRBD1 matching 11 bases. V dropped 5 bases and J dropped 7; count of bases not matched to a gene: 10. This CDR3 comprises 15 residues. Germline CDR1 SEHNR, CDR2 FQNEAQ (reference sequence). Here the CDR3 DNA reads TGTGCCAGCAGCCCGACGGACAGGGGGCAGAGGGAGCAGTACTTC. This translates into CASSPTDRGQREQYF.

This CDR3 is CASSQSGQGSPFIYNEQFF. The CDR3, as DNA: TGCGCCAGCAGCCAAAGCGGACAGGGGTCGCCCTTTATCTACAATGAGCAGTTCTTC. This chain uses TRBV4-3 with TRBJ2-1; 9 bases line up with TRBD1. The germline CDR1 and CDR2 sequences are LGHNA and YSLEER. V trimming: 2 bases; J trimming: 3 bases; junction bases outside the gene matches: 14. The CDR3 has 19 amino acids.